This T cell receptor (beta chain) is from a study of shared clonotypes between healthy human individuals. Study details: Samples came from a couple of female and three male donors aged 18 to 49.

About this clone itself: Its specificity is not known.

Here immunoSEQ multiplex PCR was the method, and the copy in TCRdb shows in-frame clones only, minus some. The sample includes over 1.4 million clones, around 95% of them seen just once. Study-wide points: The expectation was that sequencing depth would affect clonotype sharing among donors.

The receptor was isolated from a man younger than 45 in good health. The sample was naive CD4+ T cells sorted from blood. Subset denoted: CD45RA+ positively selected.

This CDR3 is CASSRTGETQYF. CDR3 nucleotides: TGTGCCAGCAGCAGGACTGGGGAGACCCAGTACTTC. The V and J genes are TRBV5-4 and TRBJ2-5, with D tentatively TRBD2 (5 bases). V lost 4 bases and J lost 5, with 9 bases in between. The length of the CDR3 is 12 residues. Germline-derived CDR1 and CDR2 are SGHNT and YYREEE (reference sequence).